This T cell receptor (beta chain) derives from a study of T cells in Graves' hyperthyroidism and ophthalmopathy. Study observations and caveats: Blood held most thyroid clonotypes expanded above 0.001 frequency.

Criteria for exclusion of patients were uncontrolled infection, other autoimmune disease, pregnancy or lactation. V was shortened by 6 bases and J by 10 bases, with 9 bases between the two germline ends. The CDR3 length is 11 residues. Looked up from germline, CDR1 is MGHRA and CDR2 is YSYEKL. The TCR beta CDR3 regions underwent amplification using RNA transcripts as the source. The TCR CDR3 first-round RT-PCR relied on the HTBI primer set. One entry per CDR3 protein, called by TCRdb with MiXCR from the multiplex PCR reads. The table has approximately 560,000 distinct CDR3 sequences, about a sixth seen once. As for this clonotype: Its antigen is unknown.

What was sequenced was blood. The clonotype originates from a woman in her thirties with Graves' hyperthyroidism. V and J are TRBV4-1 and TRBJ1-4; maybe TRBD1 (5 bases). CDR3 sequence reads: CASRAGGKLFF. CDR3 bases: TGCGCCAGCAGAGCTGGGGGAAAACTGTTTTTT.